A single sample gave rise to the 27 T cell receptor beta chains below, sequenced in a study of CD8 T cells in ankylosing spondylitis. TCRdb re-analysed the 5' RACE reads in MiXCR, keeping a single row per CDR3 protein. The data show 250,000 or so distinct CDR3 sequences, under 12% seen once. Material for sequencing was blood, either unsorted or a sorted T cell fraction (not recorded which). Receptors originate from a male donor with ankylosing spondylitis or in good health (not recorded which).

In this sample, this clonotype turned up a few times. This chain connects TRBV15 to TRBJ2-3, with no clear D. V was cut by 8 bases and J by 0 bases, with 15 bases left in between. The germline V gene encodes CDR1 LNHNV and CDR2 YYDKDF (reference sequence). The length of the CDR3 is 15 residues. The CDR3 protein is CATATWGTSTDTQYF. CDR3 nucleotides: TGTGCCACCGCTACTTGGGGAACTAGCACAGATACGCAGTATTTT.

At least ten counts were recorded for this clonotype. The CDR3 coding sequence is TGTGCCATCAGTTCCTATGAAAATTCACCCCTCCACTTT. Translating gives CAISSYENSPLHF. This sequence joins TRBV10-3 and TRBJ1-6; D not resolved. The CDR3 is 13 residues long. Trimming stripped 5 bases from V and 7 bases from J, with 9 bases between. The germline gives CDR1 ENHRY, CDR2 SYGVKD.

The chain combines TRBV5-4 with TRBJ1-1; D is ambiguous. The CDR3 runs 12 residues. CDR1 is SGHNT, CDR2 YYREEE, per germline (reference sequence). Trimming stripped 5 bases from V and 3 bases from J, with 8 bases between. The CDR3 region is CASRRGDTEAFF. Written as DNA, the CDR3 is TGTGCCAGCAGGAGAGGTGACACTGAAGCTTTCTTT.

The chain is built from TRBV12-3 or TRBV12-4 and TRBJ2-1; tentative D call: TRBD1 (5 bases). This CDR3 comprises 14 residues. Trimming took off 3 bases at V and 10 bases at J, with 16 bases between the two ends. The CDR3 bases are TGTGCCAGCAGTTTTCTCGACAGCCGTTCGGAGCAGTTCTTC. Residues: CASSFLDSRSEQFF.

This clonotype appeared many times. The rearrangement joins TRBV12-3 or TRBV12-4 to TRBJ2-7; 8 nucleotides align to TRBD1. J lost 0 bases, V lost 3 bases, and 10 bases had no gene match. This CDR3 is built from 17 residues. The CDR3 sequence: CASSFRIGTGGSYEQYF. The CDR3 DNA reads as TGTGCCAGCAGTTTTAGGATCGGAACAGGGGGCTCCTACGAGCAGTACTTC.

This clonotype was recorded many times. The gene calls are TRBV20-1 and TRBJ2-2, with D unresolved. Deletions cut 3 bases from V and 1 base from J, with 3 bases between. Germline values: CDR1 DFQATT, CDR2 SNEGSKA (reference sequence). The length of the CDR3 is 12 residues. CDR3 residues: CSARGNTGELFF. CDR3 coding DNA: TGCAGTGCTAGGGGGAACACCGGGGAGCTGTTTTTT.

To note about this clonotype: This may arise from a read error, as a much more abundant clone is one base away. V gene TRBV11-3 combines with J gene TRBJ1-2; 10 positions agree with TRBD1. The length of the CDR3 is 16 residues. Per the germline V gene, CDR1 is SGHNT and CDR2 is YENEEA. CDR3 residues: CVSSPYSGQGSYGYTF. The CDR3 nucleotides are TGTGTCAGCAGCCCTTACTCGGGACAGGGGAGCTATGGCTACACCTTC. Filled out from reference TRBV11-3 and TRBJ1-2, the complete variable domain reads EAGVVQSPRYKIIEKKQPVAFWCNPISGHNTLYWYLQNLGQGPELLIRYENEEAVDDSQLPKDRFSAERLKGVDSTLKIQPAELGDSAVYLCVSSPYSGQGSYGYTFGSGTRLTVV.

Notes on this clonotype: This could be a read error, since a much larger clone is one nucleotide away. The chain is built from TRBV10-3 and TRBJ1-1; TRBD1 matches at 7 bases. This CDR3 is 14 amino acids long. Germline-derived CDR1 and CDR2 are ENHRY and SYGVKD. V shed 8 bases, J shed 7 bases, and the junction held 13 bases outside the gene matches. CDR3 sequence reads: CAIASGGEDNEAFF. CDR3 sequence (DNA): TGTGCCATCGCCTCAGGGGGGGAGGACAATGAAGCTTTCTTT.

The J gene is TRBJ1-2, the V gene TRBV10-3; possible D gene TRBD1, 5 bases. The CDR3 contains 11 residues. V lost 9 bases and J lost 4, with 9 bases in between. In germline, CDR1 is ENHRY, CDR2 SYGVKD. The CDR3 spells CAIQEAYGYTF. The CDR3 nucleotides are TGTGCCATACAGGAAGCCTATGGCTACACCTTC.

Many counts were recorded for this clonotype. The chain joins TRBV4-1 to TRBJ1-4; D gene ambiguous. The CDR3 is made up of 15 amino acids. Looked up from germline, CDR1 is MGHRA and CDR2 is YSYEKL. V lost 0 bases to trimming and J lost 6 bases, with 11 bases between them. CDR3 residues: CASSQDPGKDEKLFF. The CDR3 DNA sequence: TGCGCCAGCAGCCAAGATCCCGGGAAGGATGAAAAACTGTTTTTT.

The table lists this clonotype with many counts. The V call is TRBV10-2, the J call TRBJ2-1, with a tentative D call TRBD2 (6 bases). V shed 6 bases and J shed 9 bases, with 21 bases lying between them. Germline assignment: CDR1 WSHSY and CDR2 SAAADI. CDR3 size: 15 residues. The chain's CDR3 is CASSWPGASGSEQFF. For the CDR3, the DNA is TGCGCCAGCAGCTGGCCCGGGGCCTCCGGGAGTGAGCAGTTCTTC.

The sample holds many counts of this clonotype. V is TRBV20-1 and J is TRBJ2-3; 8 bases align to TRBD1. The CDR3 has 12 residues. V lost 6 bases to trimming and J lost 3 bases; unmatched junction nucleotides: 2. The germline CDR1 and CDR2 sequences are DFQATT and SNEGSKA (reference sequence). The CDR3 here is CSADRVTDTQYF. Here the CDR3 DNA reads TGCAGTGCGGACAGGGTGACAGATACGCAGTATTTT.

Many counts were recorded for this clonotype. The CDR3 bases are TGCGCCAGCAGCTCCCGGGGGGATCATAGCAATCAGCCCCAGCATTTT. Protein: CASSSRGDHSNQPQHF. The chain links TRBV4-1 to TRBJ1-5; D is perhaps TRBD1 (5 bases). The CDR3 sequence is 16 residues long. Trimming took off 5 bases at V and 0 bases at J, with 14 bases between the two ends. The germline V gene has CDR1 MGHRA and CDR2 YSYEKL.

This clonotype was seen at least ten times. The J gene is TRBJ2-7, the V gene TRBV5-1, with 10 bases identical to TRBD1. Losses at the gene ends were 5 bases for V and 7 bases for J; bases not matched to a gene: 6. The length of the CDR3 is 13 residues. Germline V gives CDR1 SGHRS, CDR2 YFSETQ. Written as DNA, the CDR3 is TGCGCCAGCAGGCTGGGACAGGGGCTTGAGCAGTACTTC. This gives the protein CASRLGQGLEQYF.

This clonotype turned up a few times. The V gene is TRBV27, the J gene TRBJ1-4; 7 bases align to TRBD1. Germline CDR1 and CDR2: MNHEY and SMNVEV (reference sequence). This CDR3 contains 17 residues. V lost 3 bases and J lost 3; bases outside the gene matches: 10. CDR3 DNA: TGTGCCAGCAGTTTCGGCAGGGGGATCGGTTCTAATGAAAAACTGTTTTTT. Translation gives CASSFGRGIGSNEKLFF. The full variable domain, completed using reference TRBV27 and TRBJ1-4, is EAQVTQNPRYLITVTGKKLTVTCSQNMNHEYMSWYRQDPGLGLRQIYYSMNVEVTDKGDVPEGYKVSRKEKRNFPLILESPSPNQTSLYFCASSFGRGIGSNEKLFFGSGTQLSVL.

About this clonotype: Just one base apart from a much larger clone, this may be a read error. The chain couples TRBV7-2 to TRBJ1-2, with 7 bases fitting TRBD1. Germline lookup yields CDR1 SGHTA and CDR2 FQGNSA. This CDR3 has 13 residues. In DNA, the CDR3 is TGTGCCAGCAGCTTTGGGACAGCCTATGACTACACCTTC. It translates to CASSFGTAYDYTF.

This clonotype showed up many times. The rearrangement links TRBV5-1 to TRBJ2-7, with TRBD1 as a possible D gene (6 bases). The V end was cut by 2 bases, the J end by 4 bases, with 10 bases between. The CDR3 contains 13 residues. The germline V gene has CDR1 SGHRS and CDR2 YFSETQ. For the CDR3, the DNA is TGCGCCAGCAGCTTTTTAGGACAGTACGAGCAGTACTTC. Protein product: CASSFLGQYEQYF.

This clonotype was seen repeatedly, ten times or more. V is TRBV19 and J is TRBJ2-2; unclear D gene. Germline V CDR1 and CDR2: LNHDA, SQIVND (reference sequence). Deletions cut 0 bases from V and 4 bases from J, with 6 bases between. This CDR3 contains 14 residues. CDR3 sequence: CASSIDRGTGELFF. The CDR3 region has the DNA TGTGCCAGTAGTATAGACCGAGGCACCGGGGAGCTGTTTTTT.

Many counts were recorded for this clonotype. The chain links TRBV20-1 to TRBJ2-1; D gene ambiguous. Trimming left V 5 bases short and J 8 bases short, with 16 bases between. Germline CDR1 and CDR2: DFQATT and SNEGSKA (reference sequence). This CDR3 region has 13 residues. The CDR3 coding sequence is TGCAGTGCTCTGAGTTCAGCCGGCGATGAGCAGTTCTTC. Translation: CSALSSAGDEQFF.

This clonotype was recorded a few times. The V gene is TRBV24-1, the J gene TRBJ2-1, with D possibly being TRBD1 (6 bases). The CDR3 has 18 amino acids. CDR1 is KGHDR and CDR2 is SFDVKD in the germline V gene. With 4 bases removed from V and 0 bases from J, the gap between germline ends came to 18 bases. This CDR3 reads CATSDHRTATNSYNEQFF. Written as DNA, the CDR3 is TGTGCCACCAGTGACCATAGGACAGCTACTAACTCCTACAATGAGCAGTTCTTC.

In this sample, this clonotype turned up many times. V usage is TRBV6-1 and J usage is TRBJ2-1; D may be TRBD1 or TRBD2 (5 bases each). Germline CDR1 MNHNS, CDR2 SASEGT. The CDR3 runs 13 residues. V lost 6 bases to trimming and J lost 9 bases, with 15 bases between them. The CDR3 loop reads CASSSGLRGEQFF. In nucleotides, the CDR3 is TGTGCCAGCAGCTCGGGCCTGAGGGGTGAGCAGTTCTTC.

This clonotype came up many times. The chain carries TRBV29-1 and TRBJ2-1; D possibly matches TRBD1 or TRBD2 (5 bases each). In germline, CDR1 is SQVTM, CDR2 ANQGSEA. The CDR3 is 11 residues long. Trimming shortened V by 8 bases and J by 12 bases, and 17 bases separated the two germline ends. CDR3 sequence: CSIREGTAQFF. The CDR3 bases are TGCAGCATCCGAGAGGGGACGGCGCAGTTCTTC.

This clonotype was detected only a few times. V and J are TRBV4-1 and TRBJ2-7, with D possibly being TRBD2 (7 bases). This CDR3 is 12 amino acids long. V lost 2 bases and J 6 bases, leaving 8 bases between the germline ends. The germline V gene encodes CDR1 MGHRA and CDR2 YSYEKL. The CDR3 DNA is TGCGCCAGCAGCCAAAGGGGGGGCGAGCAGTACTTC. This encodes CASSQRGGEQYF.

This CDR3 reads CASSSPLAGMNTEAFF. CDR3 DNA sequence: TGTGCCAGCAGCTCCCCCCTAGCGGGGATGAACACTGAAGCTTTCTTT. The rearrangement links TRBV7-2 to TRBJ1-1, with unresolved D. The CDR3 consists of 16 residues. The germline CDR1 and CDR2 sequences are SGHTA and FQGNSA. V lost 4 bases to trimming and J lost 0 bases, with 15 bases between them.

The chain has TRBV7-2 and TRBJ1-1; TRBD1 aligns across 7 bases. This CDR3 has 13 amino acids. Per the germline V gene, CDR1 is SGHTA and CDR2 is FQGNSA. The J segment lost 7 bases and the V segment lost 5 bases, leaving 7 bases of the junction unmatched. CDR3 sequence reads: CASSNSGTVEAFF. The CDR3 DNA sequence: TGTGCCAGCAGCAATTCCGGGACAGTTGAAGCTTTCTTT.

This clonotype occurred many times. The chain combines TRBV12-3 or TRBV12-4 with TRBJ2-2, with D tentatively TRBD1 or TRBD2 (6 bases each). Trimming took 1 base from V and 13 from J, leaving 19 bases between them. The CDR3 sequence is 15 residues long. The CDR3 loop is CASSLVGGFPAGLFF. CDR3 sequence (DNA): TGTGCCAGCAGTTTAGTCGGGGGCTTCCCGGCGGGGCTGTTTTTT.

This chain links TRBV5-4 with TRBJ1-2; 8 positions agree with TRBD1. Trimming took 4 bases from V and 3 from J; bases not matched to a gene: 11. Germline CDR1 is SGHNT and CDR2 is YYREEE (reference sequence). CDR3 length: 16 residues. Here the CDR3 reads CASSPGTGRWDYGYTF. DNA of the CDR3: TGTGCCAGCAGCCCCGGGACAGGACGTTGGGACTATGGCTACACCTTC.